This TCR beta chain was sequenced during a study of blood T cell repertoires in COVID-19. Libraries were prepared by immunoSEQ multiplex PCR; TCRdb keeps only in-frame clonotypes and omits some of them. This sample carries roughly 290,000 clones, 90% of them seen once, and the ten largest clones take roughly 1.6%. The CDR3 extends over 16 amino acids. The J segment lost 5 bases and the V segment lost 0 bases, leaving 6 bases of the junction unmatched. The sample comprised PBMCs or T cells enriched from blood (not recorded which). This rearrangement joins TRBV6-7 to TRBJ1-4, with 7 bases matching TRBD1. TRBV6-7 is marked as an open reading frame, function uncertain. This TCR was recovered from a woman aged 18-35 years with acute COVID-19. The CDR3 spells CASSYSRQGKNEKLFF. CDR3 sequence (DNA): TGTGCCAGCAGTTACTCCCGACAGGGAAAAAATGAAAAACTGTTTTTT.